The rows below give T cell receptor beta chains drawn from one sample of a study of blood T cell repertoires in COVID-19. Generated by immunoSEQ multiplex PCR, the TCRdb table keeps only in-frame clones and is missing some. The sample carries some 110,000 clones, about 81% recorded once. The specimen sequenced was peripheral blood. The receptor set was obtained from a man aged 65-85 years with acute or convalescent COVID-19. Each CDR3 is given without its conserved first and last residue. A D gene is named only where the DNA matches it firmly. Clone size is given for some rows only: seen once, a few or many times, or a class if the clone is expanded.

v_call: TRBV5-1; clone_size: -; j_call: TRBJ1-1; d_call: TRBD1; cdr3_aa: ASSLEGAYTEAF
v_call: TRBV19; clone_size: few; j_call: TRBJ1-6; d_call: TRBD1; cdr3_aa: ASSISGQGVYSPLH
v_call: TRBV11-3; clone_size: -; j_call: TRBJ2-1; d_call: -; cdr3_aa: ASSLDKQGFYNEQF
v_call: TRBV2; clone_size: few; j_call: TRBJ2-1; d_call: -; cdr3_aa: ASAARDEQF
v_call: TRBV5-1; clone_size: few; j_call: TRBJ1-6; d_call: TRBD1; cdr3_aa: ASSLYRQGNSPLH
v_call: TRBV24-1; clone_size: -; j_call: TRBJ1-5; d_call: TRBD1; cdr3_aa: ATSDPGTGVSNQPQH
v_call: TRBV11-2; clone_size: -; j_call: TRBJ2-1; d_call: TRBD2; cdr3_aa: ASIPSGISNEQF
v_call: TRBV5-1; clone_size: -; j_call: TRBJ2-5; d_call: TRBD2; cdr3_aa: ASSAGEPSQY
v_call: TRBV10-3; clone_size: once; j_call: TRBJ2-1; d_call: TRBD2; cdr3_aa: AISEGLARYNEQF
v_call: TRBV5-4; clone_size: -; j_call: TRBJ2-3; d_call: -; cdr3_aa: ASSLVSPSTDTQY
v_call: TRBV23-1; clone_size: -; j_call: TRBJ1-2; d_call: -; cdr3_aa: ASGQGGRIYYGYT
v_call: TRBV5-1; clone_size: -; j_call: TRBJ1-1; d_call: -; cdr3_aa: ASSLEFGEYTEAF
v_call: TRBV28; clone_size: -; j_call: TRBJ1-1; d_call: -; cdr3_aa: ASRGGNTEAF
v_call: TRBV15; clone_size: -; j_call: TRBJ2-1; d_call: -; cdr3_aa: ATSREYYNEQF
v_call: TRBV28; clone_size: -; j_call: TRBJ2-1; d_call: -; cdr3_aa: ASSLEGGGSNEQF
v_call: TRBV6-1; clone_size: -; j_call: TRBJ2-2; d_call: -; cdr3_aa: ASSERGFDTGELF
v_call: TRBV25-1; clone_size: few; j_call: TRBJ2-7; d_call: TRBD1; cdr3_aa: ASSGDRGSYEQY
v_call: TRBV5-1; clone_size: -; j_call: TRBJ2-5; d_call: -; cdr3_aa: ASSLQWGRETQY
v_call: TRBV24-1; clone_size: -; j_call: TRBJ1-1; d_call: -; cdr3_aa: ATSAGGATEAF
v_call: TRBV6-5; clone_size: -; j_call: TRBJ2-1; d_call: -; cdr3_aa: ASSRASGTGAEQF
v_call: TRBV11-2; clone_size: -; j_call: TRBJ1-3; d_call: -; cdr3_aa: ASSQDSVSGNTIY
v_call: TRBV12-3/TRBV12-4; clone_size: -; j_call: TRBJ1-1; d_call: -; cdr3_aa: ASSLLENTEAF
v_call: TRBV5-1; clone_size: -; j_call: TRBJ1-1; d_call: -; cdr3_aa: ASGVRDTGPNTEAF
v_call: TRBV20-1; clone_size: -; j_call: TRBJ1-3; d_call: -; cdr3_aa: SASGGLSGNTIY
v_call: TRBV6-5; clone_size: -; j_call: TRBJ1-1; d_call: -; cdr3_aa: ASSHPGESRTEAF
v_call: TRBV24-1; clone_size: -; j_call: TRBJ2-7; d_call: -; cdr3_aa: ATSETGNEQY
v_call: TRBV29-1; clone_size: -; j_call: TRBJ2-5; d_call: -; cdr3_aa: SASPETQY
v_call: TRBV14; clone_size: -; j_call: TRBJ1-4; d_call: -; cdr3_aa: ASSQVGGEKLF
v_call: TRBV5-1; clone_size: -; j_call: TRBJ1-6; d_call: -; cdr3_aa: ASSLGRVNSPLH
v_call: TRBV14; clone_size: -; j_call: TRBJ2-7; d_call: TRBD1; cdr3_aa: ASSQDLGRGTGISYEQY
v_call: TRBV7-9; clone_size: -; j_call: TRBJ1-2; d_call: TRBD1; cdr3_aa: ASSLNRDRVNGYT
v_call: TRBV29-1; clone_size: -; j_call: TRBJ2-7; d_call: -; cdr3_aa: SVGQVYEQY
v_call: TRBV19; clone_size: -; j_call: TRBJ2-7; d_call: -; cdr3_aa: ASSIAGEGAEQY
v_call: TRBV9; clone_size: once; j_call: TRBJ2-2; d_call: TRBD1; cdr3_aa: ASSVRDRNTGELF
v_call: TRBV10-3; clone_size: few; j_call: TRBJ2-3; d_call: -; cdr3_aa: ATTFGLGADTQY
v_call: TRBV28; clone_size: few; j_call: TRBJ1-3; d_call: -; cdr3_aa: ASSLFGFSGNTIY
v_call: TRBV7-8; clone_size: -; j_call: TRBJ1-5; d_call: -; cdr3_aa: ASSANSYSNQPQH
v_call: TRBV27; clone_size: few; j_call: TRBJ2-3; d_call: -; cdr3_aa: ASRAQALRDTQY
v_call: TRBV5-1; clone_size: -; j_call: TRBJ2-2; d_call: -; cdr3_aa: ASSFTGSRTGELF
v_call: TRBV3-1/TRBV3-2; clone_size: -; j_call: TRBJ1-1; d_call: -; cdr3_aa: ASSRKEGVSSSEAF
v_call: TRBV18; clone_size: -; j_call: TRBJ2-2; d_call: -; cdr3_aa: ASSLQQGNTGELF
v_call: TRBV18; clone_size: few; j_call: TRBJ1-1; d_call: -; cdr3_aa: ASSPVAQNTEAF
v_call: TRBV6-1; clone_size: -; j_call: TRBJ2-4; d_call: -; cdr3_aa: ASSEEIGSVNIQY
v_call: TRBV15; clone_size: -; j_call: TRBJ2-2; d_call: TRBD2; cdr3_aa: ATSRGGGANTGELF
v_call: TRBV28; clone_size: once; j_call: TRBJ2-7; d_call: -; cdr3_aa: ASSLQTYEQY
v_call: TRBV18; clone_size: -; j_call: TRBJ2-1; d_call: -; cdr3_aa: ASSMSDSNNEQF
v_call: TRBV29-1; clone_size: -; j_call: TRBJ2-1; d_call: TRBD2; cdr3_aa: SETSGSLYNEQF
v_call: TRBV3-1/TRBV3-2; clone_size: once; j_call: TRBJ2-6; d_call: TRBD2; cdr3_aa: ASSPGRGGIRSGANVLT
v_call: TRBV7-9; clone_size: medium-sized; j_call: TRBJ2-7; d_call: -; cdr3_aa: ASSLWGSSYEQY
v_call: TRBV9; clone_size: -; j_call: TRBJ1-6; d_call: -; cdr3_aa: ASSKSSYNSPLH
v_call: TRBV5-4; clone_size: -; j_call: TRBJ2-7; d_call: TRBD1; cdr3_aa: ASSPTTGAYEQY
v_call: TRBV5-1; clone_size: -; j_call: TRBJ2-7; d_call: TRBD1; cdr3_aa: ASSATGSDSYEQY
v_call: TRBV10-2; clone_size: -; j_call: TRBJ2-7; d_call: -; cdr3_aa: ASSASFQLNEQY
v_call: TRBV11-3; clone_size: -; j_call: TRBJ2-4; d_call: -; cdr3_aa: ASSLGASGGFLDIQY
v_call: TRBV5-1; clone_size: -; j_call: TRBJ1-5; d_call: -; cdr3_aa: ASSVGEPYQPQH